This TCR beta chain was recorded in a study of CD8+ T cells in alopecia areata. Points from the study as a whole: Lesional scalp displayed greater clonality than normal scalp, most notably in alopecia totalis/universalis. Sequencing of scalp samples also includes resident alphabeta T cells from normal skin.

The V and J ends lost 0 bases and 1 base respectively, with 6 bases between them. The CDR3 extends over 14 amino acids. CDR1 and CDR2 (germline): MNHEY, SVGAGI. A word on this clone: Its antigen is not known. In the same sample, other DNA sequences code for this CDR3.

Extracted RNA was reverse transcribed into cDNA, the sequencing template. Clones were read by immunoSEQ multiplex PCR, and TCRdb kept only the in-frame ones, dropping some. The table lists 120,000 or so clones, under 65% of them singletons. Indicated treatment: oral pan-JAK inhibitor, 5-10 mg twice daily. The receptor comes from a human donor with alopecia areata. The rearrangement joins TRBV6-5 to TRBJ2-5; unclear D gene. The input for sequencing was CD4+ T cells sorted from blood, taken at week 4, from a patient treated with tofacitinib. The CDR3 nucleotides are TGTGCCAGCAGTTACTCTGCCAGCCAAGAGACCCAGTACTTC. Translation: CASSYSASQETQYF.